A selection of T cell receptor beta chains follows, all from one sample in a study of cytomegalovirus exposure and HLA in healthy donors. The protocol was immunoSEQ multiplex PCR, while the TCRdb copy is restricted to in-frame clones and leaves out a portion. Of roughly 180,000 clones in the sample, 75% were seen once. Sequencing was carried out using PBMCs. These receptors were collected from a woman aged 40 to 55 in good health and CMV-seropositive. CDR3s include the opening cysteine and the closing phenylalanine or tryptophan. D genes are given only for firm matches. Rows may omit the clone size; those that give it use once, few, many or a size class.

j_gene,v_gene,d_gene,abundance,CDR3aa,CDR3nt
TRBJ1-2,TRBV12-5,TRBD1,once,CASGLVIRDRTLYGYTF,TGTGCTAGTGGTTTGGTTATCCGGGACAGGACGCTGTATGGCTACACCTTC
TRBJ2-3,TRBV11-2,.,once,CASSPVDTQYF,TGTGCCAGCAGCCCCGTCGATACGCAGTATTTT
TRBJ1-5,TRBV29-1,TRBD1,.,CSVETSGGNQPQHF,TGCAGCGTTGAGACGTCAGGGGGTAATCAGCCCCAGCATTTT
TRBJ2-3,TRBV7-8,TRBD1,.,CASSEDRGPRGDTQYF,TGTGCCAGCAGCGAAGACAGGGGCCCAAGGGGGGATACGCAGTATTTT
TRBJ1-2,TRBV5-1,.,.,CASSVSGTLDYGYTF,TGCGCCAGCAGCGTGTCCGGGACATTAGACTATGGCTACACCTTC
TRBJ1-4,TRBV7-9,TRBD1,.,CASSLEGTGNEKLFF,TGTGCCAGCAGCTTAGAGGGGACAGGGAATGAAAAACTGTTTTTT
TRBJ2-7,TRBV5-1,TRBD1,.,CASSLQGVSSDEQYF,TGCGCCAGCAGCTTGCAGGGGGTATCTTCGGACGAGCAGTACTTC
TRBJ2-7,TRBV9,.,.,CASSVGLSYEQYF,TGTGCCAGCAGCGTAGGACTTTCCTACGAGCAGTACTTC
TRBJ2-7,TRBV6-4,TRBD2,.,CASLETSGCSYEQYF,TGTGCCAGCCTAGAGACTAGCGGATGCTCCTACGAGCAGTACTTC
TRBJ1-1,TRBV5-5,.,.,CASSLDPTGLNTEAFF,TGTGCCAGCAGCTTGGATCCGACAGGCCTGAACACTGAAGCTTTCTTT
TRBJ1-5,TRBV28,TRBD1,.,CASSYTGRGVNQPQHF,TGTGCCAGCAGCTATACCGGCAGGGGGGTCAATCAGCCCCAGCATTTT
TRBJ1-1,TRBV5-8,.,.,CASSLSVGTEAFF,TGTGCCAGCAGCTTGAGCGTTGGCACTGAAGCTTTCTTT
TRBJ2-1,TRBV19,TRBD2,.,CASSIIAGPSNEQFF,TGTGCCAGTAGTATAATAGCGGGACCCTCCAATGAGCAGTTCTTC
TRBJ2-2,TRBV11-3,TRBD2,.,CASSLNSGFAGELFF,TGTGCCAGCAGCTTGAATAGCGGGTTCGCCGGGGAGCTGTTTTTT
TRBJ1-1,TRBV7-9,TRBD1,.,CASSLGYRGRTEAFF,TGTGCCAGCAGCTTAGGATACAGGGGGCGGACTGAAGCTTTCTTT
TRBJ2-3,TRBV30,.,.,CAWSTGTDTQYF,TGTGCCTGGAGTACAGGCACAGATACGCAGTATTTT
TRBJ2-1,TRBV27,TRBD1,.,CASSFSAGGFNEQFF,TGTGCCAGCAGTTTTTCGGCAGGGGGCTTTAATGAGCAGTTCTTC
TRBJ2-1,TRBV29-1,TRBD2,few,CSVEPTLAGGPNEQFF,TGCAGCGTTGAGCCTACACTAGCGGGAGGGCCAAATGAGCAGTTCTTC
TRBJ2-1,TRBV7-3,TRBD2,.,CASSSTSGNEQFF,TGTGCCAGCAGCTCGACTAGCGGGAATGAGCAGTTCTTC
TRBJ2-2,TRBV27,TRBD1,.,CASSLPWTGRKTGELFF,TGTGCCAGCAGTCTACCCTGGACAGGGAGAAAGACCGGGGAGCTGTTTTTT